This TCR beta chain was recovered during a study of identical twins (dated by TCRdb to the mid-2010s). Background for the entire study: TCR alpha and beta repertoires from monozygotic twins, unrelated adults of various ages and cord blood were deep-sequenced to test whether fetal clonotypes persist. Replicate twin experiments were performed at different times using different library preparation protocols to rule out contamination.

Paper-wide results and their limitations: Recombination models systematically underestimated out-of-frame TCR alpha sharing in monozygotic twins but agreed with sharing between unrelated individuals. Abundant cord blood beta clonotypes had fewer insertions, young adult naive repertoires showed a similar but weaker trend, and memory repertoires showed no such trend. Out-of-frame TCR alpha sequences shared between twins showed an excess of low generation-probability sequences compared with coincidental sharing between unrelated individuals. Conclusions relied on cross-sectional statistical analysis, since the same donors could not be followed over many years. Zero-insertion analyses could be partly confounded by invariant T cells such as MAIT and iNKT, though diverse VJ usage argued against such confounding for most clonotypes. The excess sharing between twins in beta out-of-frame sequences was weaker because fewer shared sequences reduced the signal-to-noise ratio.

Including cysteine and phenylalanine, the CDR3 has 14 amino acids. Only the CDR3 portion is preserved as DNA: 42 bases, with reading frame beginning at the first base. For CDR1 and CDR2, the germline V gene lists MDHEN and SYDVKM. At the junction V is shortened by 4 bases and J by 6 bases; bases outside the gene matches: 1. Details on this clonotype: The target of this receptor is not known. The input lacks base qualities; no much larger clone sits a single base away.

Library preparation was by 5' RACE. The sequencing machine was an Illumina HiSeq 2000. A universal primer binding site was added through template switching, and the final cDNA carried a unique molecular identifier so that TCR cDNA molecules could be counted accurately. Specific primers in the conserved constant-segment region were used to synthesize first-strand cDNA for TCR alpha and beta chains. To control for contamination, every cDNA library carried two barcodes: a SMART-Mk sample barcode plus Illumina barcodes. TruSeq adapter sequences along with Illumina sample barcodes were introduced in two successive PCR steps. TCR alpha and beta cDNA libraries were sequenced on the Illumina HiSeq platform with custom primers. As for the authors' bioinformatics: MiGEC was used to process raw reads and extract unique molecular identifiers, and MiXCR was used to find CDR3 positions. For each individual, recombination models were inferred using an EM algorithm with the repgenHMM and IGoR tools. Shared clonotypes were analyzed with the tcR package in R, and sharing was normalized by the product of cloneset sizes. To study raw recombination free of thymic and clonal selection effects, out-of-frame nonproductive sequences were analyzed. Using fastp trimming at Q25 and MiXCR clonotype assembly, TCRdb reanalyzed the public sequencing data and kept in-frame beta chains. CDR3 protein duplicates are merged, each entry listing the most common genes and DNA. These V and J calls are TCRdb output, not the study's own analysis. The table for this sample lists about 890,000 distinct CDR3 sequences; around an eighth of them were counted only once. The top ten clonotypes cover 1.5% to 2% of the sample.

Every donor in the study was a healthy Caucasian. Three pairs of female monozygotic twins, all aged roughly 18 to 29 years, made up the twin cohort. The RNA used for TCR libraries was isolated from peripheral blood mononuclear cells. These same data were also listed under a study on yellow fever vaccine responses in identical twins. Drawing on the second study: According to the authors, in identical twins the way T cells responded to vaccination appeared partly convergent and partly personalized. In identical twins, the study followed T cell clones that responded to the vaccine with precision.

The receptor's source is a woman in her late teens or twenties in good health. The sample comprised PBMCs. The chain employs TRBV28 and TRBJ2-3; a stretch of 13 junction bases matches TRBD2. The CDR3 amino acid sequence is: CASSSTSGGDTQYF. The nucleotide sequence reads as follows: TGTGCCAGCAGTTCGACTAGCGGGGGGGATACGCAGTATTTT.